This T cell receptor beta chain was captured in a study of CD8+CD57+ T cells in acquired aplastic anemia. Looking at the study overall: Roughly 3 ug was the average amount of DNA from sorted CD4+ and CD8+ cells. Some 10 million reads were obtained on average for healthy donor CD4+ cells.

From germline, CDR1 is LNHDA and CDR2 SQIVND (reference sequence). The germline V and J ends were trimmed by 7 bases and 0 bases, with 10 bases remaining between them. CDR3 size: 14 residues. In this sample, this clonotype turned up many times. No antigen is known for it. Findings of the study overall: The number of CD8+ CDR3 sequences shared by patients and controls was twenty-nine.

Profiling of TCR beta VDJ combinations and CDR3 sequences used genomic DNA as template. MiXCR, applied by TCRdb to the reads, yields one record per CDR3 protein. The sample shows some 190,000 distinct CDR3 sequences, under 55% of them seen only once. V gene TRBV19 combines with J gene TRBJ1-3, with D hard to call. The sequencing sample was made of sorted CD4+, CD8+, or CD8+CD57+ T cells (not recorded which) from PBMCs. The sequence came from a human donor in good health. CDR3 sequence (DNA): TGTGCCAGTACCGCAGTTAACTCTGGAAACACCATATATTTT. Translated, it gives CASTAVNSGNTIYF.